These T cell receptor beta chains were read from a single sample in a study of CD8+ T cells in alopecia areata. The assay was immunoSEQ multiplex PCR, and TCRdb's table has in-frame clones only and misses some. The sample gives about 200,000 clones, roughly two fifths of which show up once; almost 0.5% is in the top ten. Sequenced material: CD4+ T cells sorted from blood, taken at approximately week 30, from a patient treated with tofacitinib. The receptors were gathered from a human donor with alopecia areata. Each CDR3 is given with its conserved first and last residue.

V,J,CDR3
TRBV6-6,TRBJ2-2,CASSYGRTGSPGELFF
TRBV5-1,TRBJ2-7,CASSLDRGREQYF
TRBV19,TRBJ1-2,CASSPGRLRGGGYTF
TRBV30,TRBJ1-5,CAWSVDSNQPQHF
TRBV30,TRBJ1-1,CACKDRGRYTEAFF
TRBV27,TRBJ2-5,CASSWDWTGTVETQYF
TRBV25-1,TRBJ2-6,CASTDGRRSGANVLTF
TRBV6-5,NA,CASSSSLSGSSYEQYF
TRBV6-5,TRBJ1-1,CASTSPGTGFPFF
TRBV30,TRBJ2-7,CAWSGDPSYEQYF
TRBV7-9,TRBJ2-1,CASSSTIRLAGHYNEQFF
TRBV5-1,TRBJ2-2,CASSLGQGTGELFF
TRBV5-1,TRBJ2-2,CASSPGGTSNTGELFF
TRBV19,TRBJ1-2,CASTPLGGDYGYTF
TRBV11-2,TRBJ2-1,CASSQPLAGSYNEQFF
TRBV5-5,TRBJ2-1,CASSSGLVSNEQFF